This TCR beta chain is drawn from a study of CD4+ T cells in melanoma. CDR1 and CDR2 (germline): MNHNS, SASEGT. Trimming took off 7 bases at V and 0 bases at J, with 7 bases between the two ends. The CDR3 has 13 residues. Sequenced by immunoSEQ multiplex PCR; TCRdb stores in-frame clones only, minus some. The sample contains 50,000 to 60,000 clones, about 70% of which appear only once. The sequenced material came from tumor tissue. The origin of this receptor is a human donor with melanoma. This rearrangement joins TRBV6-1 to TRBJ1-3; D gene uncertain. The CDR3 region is CASIDSSGNTIYF. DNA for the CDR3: TGTGCCAGCATCGATAGCTCTGGAAACACCATATATTTT.